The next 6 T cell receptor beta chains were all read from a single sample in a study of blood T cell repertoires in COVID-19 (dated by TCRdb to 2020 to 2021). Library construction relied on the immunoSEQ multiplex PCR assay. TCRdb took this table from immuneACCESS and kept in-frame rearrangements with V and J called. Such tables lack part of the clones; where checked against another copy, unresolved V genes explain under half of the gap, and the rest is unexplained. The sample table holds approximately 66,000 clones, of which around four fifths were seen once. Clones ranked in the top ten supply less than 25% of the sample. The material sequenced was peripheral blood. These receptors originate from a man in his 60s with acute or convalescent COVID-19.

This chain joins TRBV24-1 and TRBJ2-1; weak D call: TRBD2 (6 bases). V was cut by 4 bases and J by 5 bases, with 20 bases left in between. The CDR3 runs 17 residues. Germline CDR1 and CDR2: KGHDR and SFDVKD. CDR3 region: CATSETPGRGGDNEQFF. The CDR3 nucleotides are TGTGCCACCAGTGAAACACCCGGACGGGGAGGAGACAATGAGCAGTTCTTC.

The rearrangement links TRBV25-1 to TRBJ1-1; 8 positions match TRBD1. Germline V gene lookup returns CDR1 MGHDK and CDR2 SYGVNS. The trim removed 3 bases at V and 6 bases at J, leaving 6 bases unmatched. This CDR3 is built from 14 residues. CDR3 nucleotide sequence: TGTGCCAGCAGTGAGGACAGGGATGGGGCTGAAGCTTTCTTT. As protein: CASSEDRDGAEAFF.

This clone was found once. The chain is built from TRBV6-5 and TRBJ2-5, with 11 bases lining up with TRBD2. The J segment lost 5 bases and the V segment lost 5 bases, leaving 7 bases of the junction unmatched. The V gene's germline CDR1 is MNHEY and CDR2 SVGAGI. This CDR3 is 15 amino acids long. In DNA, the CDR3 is TGTGCCAGCAGTAAGACTAGCGGGGCGCAGGAGACCCAGTACTTC. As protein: CASSKTSGAQETQYF.

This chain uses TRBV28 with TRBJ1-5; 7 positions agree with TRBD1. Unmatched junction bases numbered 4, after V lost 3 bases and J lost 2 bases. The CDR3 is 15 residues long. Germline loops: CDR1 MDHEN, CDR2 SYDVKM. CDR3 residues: CASSFQGGGNQPQHF. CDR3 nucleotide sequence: TGTGCCAGCAGTTTTCAAGGGGGCGGCAATCAGCCCCAGCATTTT.

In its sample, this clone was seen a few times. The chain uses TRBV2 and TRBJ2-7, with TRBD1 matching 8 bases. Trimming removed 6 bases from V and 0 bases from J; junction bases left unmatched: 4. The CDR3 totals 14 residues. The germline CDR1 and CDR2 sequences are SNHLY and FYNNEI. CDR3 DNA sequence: TGTGCCAGCAGGCGACAGGGGAGCTCCTACGAGCAGTACGTC. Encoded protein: CASRRQGSSYEQYV.

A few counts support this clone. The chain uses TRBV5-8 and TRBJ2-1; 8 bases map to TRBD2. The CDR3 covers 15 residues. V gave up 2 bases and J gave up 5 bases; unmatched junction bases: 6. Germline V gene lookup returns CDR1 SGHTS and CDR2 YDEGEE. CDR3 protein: CASSLGSGANNEQFF. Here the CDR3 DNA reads TGTGCCAGCAGCTTAGGTAGCGGGGCGAACAATGAGCAGTTCTTC. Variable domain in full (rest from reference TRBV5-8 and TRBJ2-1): EAGVTQSPTHLIKTRGQQATLRCSPISGHTSVYWYQQALGLGLQFLLWYDEGEERNRGNFPPRFSGRQFPNYSSELNVNALELEDSALYLCASSLGSGANNEQFFGPGTRLTVL.